Presented here are 6 T cell receptor beta chains from one specimen sequenced in a study of blood T cell repertoires in COVID-19. Measured with immunoSEQ multiplex PCR; TCRdb has only the in-frame clones, and not every one. The table shows 540,000 or so clones, with 85% to 90% occurring only once. Sample: peripheral blood. Receptors originate from a woman between 50 and 59 years old with COVID-19, enrolled during active disease.

The rearrangement uses TRBV11-2 and TRBJ2-7; weak D call: TRBD1 (6 bases). The germline V and J ends were trimmed by 2 bases and 3 bases, with 11 bases remaining between them. Germline CDR1 SGHAT, CDR2 FQNNGV. The CDR3 contains 14 residues. This CDR3 is CASSLNPDSYEQYF. CDR3 in DNA: TGTGCCAGCAGCTTAAATCCGGACAGCTACGAGCAGTACTTC. The entire variable domain, with the rest obtained from reference TRBV11-2 and TRBJ2-7, is as follows: EAGVAQSPRYKIIEKRQSVAFWCNPISGHATLYWYQQILGQGPKLLIQFQNNGVVDDSQLPKDRFSAERLKGVDSTLKIQPAKLEDSAVYLCASSLNPDSYEQYFGPGTRLTVT.

The chain joins TRBV5-1 to TRBJ1-6, with D possibly TRBD1 on 6 matching bases. With 4 bases removed from V and 2 bases from J, the gap between germline ends came to 19 bases. CDR1 SGHRS and CDR2 YFSETQ come from the germline V gene. The length of the CDR3 is 18 residues. The CDR3 coding sequence is TGCGCCAGCAGCCTGGGGGCCATGAGTGGCCCCTATAATTCACCCCTCCACTTT. It codes for CASSLGAMSGPYNSPLHF. The variable domain in full, completed from reference TRBV5-1 and TRBJ1-6, reads KAGVTQTPRYLIKTRGQQVTLSCSPISGHRSVSWYQQTPGQGLQFLFEYFSETQRNKGNFPGRFSGRQFSNSRSEMNVSTLELGDSALYLCASSLGAMSGPYNSPLHFGNGTRLTVT.

This clone was found once. This chain links TRBV5-1 with TRBJ2-2; D might be TRBD2 (7 bases). The germline V and J ends were trimmed by 2 bases and 10 bases, with 18 bases remaining between them. The germline V gene encodes CDR1 SGHRS and CDR2 YFSETQ. The CDR3 consists of 15 residues. The CDR3 nucleotides read TGCGCCAGCAGCTTAAGGGGGGGCGGAGAATTGGAGCTGTTTTTT. It encodes CASSLRGGGELELFF. Looking up the rest from reference TRBV5-1 and TRBJ2-2 gives the full variable domain: KAGVTQTPRYLIKTRGQQVTLSCSPISGHRSVSWYQQTPGQGLQFLFEYFSETQRNKGNFPGRFSGRQFSNSRSEMNVSTLELGDSALYLCASSLRGGGELELFFGEGSRLTVL.

The count of this clone is one. The chain carries TRBV19 and TRBJ1-3, with D unclear. Looked up from germline, CDR1 is LNHDA and CDR2 is SQIVND (reference sequence). This CDR3 region has 14 residues. V shed 8 bases and J shed 0 bases, with 11 bases lying between them. The CDR3 spells CASLKESSGNTIYF. The DNA of the CDR3 is TGTGCCAGTTTAAAAGAGAGCTCTGGAAACACCATATATTTT. Looking up the rest from reference TRBV19 and TRBJ1-3 gives the full variable domain: DGGITQSPKYLFRKEGQNVTLSCEQNLNHDAMYWYRQDPGQGLRLIYYSQIVNDFQKGDIAEGYSVSREKKESFPLTVTSAQKNPTAFYLCASLKESSGNTIYFGEGSWLTVV.

The chain has TRBV6-5 and TRBJ1-4; no definite D call. Germline V lookup: CDR1 MNHEY, CDR2 SVGAGI. The CDR3 extends over 13 amino acids. The ends were cut back, 6 bases at V and 5 bases at J, with 10 bases in the middle. The CDR3 coding sequence is TGTGCCAGCAGCCCCACCCGGAATGAAAAACTGTTTTTT. This encodes CASSPTRNEKLFF.

This rearrangement joins TRBV12-3 or TRBV12-4 to TRBJ1-2; D is ambiguous. CDR3 length: 13 amino acids. V dropped 8 bases and J dropped 4 bases, with 14 bases sitting between them. CDR3 sequence reads: CASSPGRVYGYTF. Written as DNA, the CDR3 is TGTGCCAGCTCCCCGGGGAGGGTCTATGGCTACACCTTC.